Sequencing of this T cell receptor beta chain was carried out in a study of T cell repertoires in cytomegalovirus infection. Study-level background: In public TCR beta signatures, there were indications of both CMV infection and matching HLA type.

TCRdb ran MiXCR on the reads and lists one entry per CDR3 protein. The sample has nearly 650,000 distinct CDR3 sequences, approximately 24% seen once. V shed 0 bases and J shed 9 bases, with 12 bases lying between them. The CDR3 loop spans 15 amino acids. Germline loops: CDR1 LNHNV, CDR2 YYDKDF (reference sequence). Study observations and caveats: There were HLA-C-restricted CMV-specific TCR beta clonotypes dominating the ex vivo response. Summed public TCR beta family frequency identified CMV carriers bearing the relevant HLA.

Worth noting for this clonotype: The antigen remains undetermined.

Sequenced: CD8+ T cells from PBMCs. This TCR derives from a human donor in good health (CMV status not recorded). Some clones in this sample may be carry-over from other donors' samples. J is TRBJ1-6 and V is TRBV15; a possible D gene is TRBD1 (6 bases). CDR3 nucleotide sequence: TGTGCCACCAGCAGAGACAGGGGAATAACTTCACCCCTCCACTTT. It codes for CATSRDRGITSPLHF.